A single sample gave rise to the 11 T cell receptor beta chains below, sequenced in a study of blood T cell repertoires in COVID-19. TCRdb's copy holds only in-frame clones and misses some; the assay was immunoSEQ multiplex PCR. The repertoire includes under 150,000 clones, approximately 85% of them detected once, and around 8% sits in the top ten. What was sequenced was peripheral blood. Every receptor here comes from a woman aged 55 to 70 with COVID-19, enrolled during active disease.

The chain links TRBV2 to TRBJ2-3; TRBD2 is a possible D gene (5 bases). Per germline, CDR1 SNHLY and CDR2 FYNNEI. The CDR3 is 12 amino acids. V lost 6 bases, J lost 2 bases, and 6 bases lay in between. This CDR3 reads CASRLDTDTQYF. The CDR3 nucleotides are TGTGCCAGCAGACTAGACACAGATACGCAGTATTTT.

The J gene is TRBJ1-6, the V gene TRBV6-5; 8 bases map to TRBD1. Germline V gives CDR1 MNHEY, CDR2 SVGAGI. The V gene end was trimmed by 3 bases and the J gene end by 10 bases; junction bases not matched to a gene: 11. This CDR3 is built from 16 residues. CDR3: CASSYSQGALGSPLHF. CDR3 in DNA: TGTGCCAGCAGTTATTCGCAGGGGGCGCTGGGATCACCCCTCCACTTT.

This clone came up a few times. This chain uses TRBV29-1 with TRBJ1-3; perhaps TRBD1 as D (6 bases). The CDR3 spans 14 residues. Between the trimmed V and J ends, which lost 5 bases and 0 bases, there was a span of 11 bases. The germline CDR1 and CDR2 sequences are SQVTM and ANQGSEA. The CDR3 bases are TGCAGCGTTTCGATGGACAGCTCTGGAAACACCATATATTTT. The encoded protein is CSVSMDSSGNTIYF.

The chain joins TRBV9 to TRBJ1-3; maybe TRBD1 (6 bases). Trimming shortened V by 2 bases and J by 1 base, and 16 bases separated the two germline ends. CDR3 length: 17 residues. Germline CDR1 and CDR2: SGDLS and YYNGEE. The CDR3 loop is CASSVRGGHPSGNTIYF. The CDR3 coding sequence is TGTGCCAGCAGCGTCAGGGGTGGACACCCGTCTGGAAACACCATATATTTT.

This clone is judged large. The chain combines TRBV4-3 with TRBJ1-4; 9 nucleotides line up with TRBD1. Germline V gene lookup returns CDR1 LGHNA and CDR2 YSLEER. J lost 5 bases, V lost 3 bases, and 7 bases had no gene match. This CDR3 has 16 amino acids. CDR3 loop: CASSQRSGTGNEKLFF. CDR3 nucleotides: TGCGCCAGCAGCCAGAGGTCCGGGACAGGGAATGAAAAACTGTTTTTT.

The chain links TRBV15 to TRBJ2-3; D not resolved. V was shortened by 0 bases and J by 1 base, with 8 bases between the two germline ends. The length of the CDR3 is 15 residues. Germline CDR1 LNHNV, CDR2 YYDKDF (reference sequence). CDR3 nucleotide sequence: TGTGCCACCAGCAGAGAATTGCTAGGCACAGATACGCAGTATTTT. Translated, it gives CATSRELLGTDTQYF. Filled out from reference TRBV15 and TRBJ2-3, the complete variable domain reads DAMVIQNPRYQVTQFGKPVTLSCSQTLNHNVMYWYQQKSSQAPKLLFHYYDKDFNNEADTPDNFQSRRPNTSFCFLDIRSPGLGDTAMYLCATSRELLGTDTQYFGPGTRLTVL.

The chain couples TRBV7-9 to TRBJ1-2; tentatively, D is TRBD1 (5 bases). Germline V gene data show CDR1 as SEHNR and CDR2 as FQNEAQ (reference sequence). The CDR3 sequence is 14 residues long. V lost 2 bases and J 4 bases, leaving 11 bases between the germline ends. CDR3 protein: CASSLSGTAYGYTF. The CDR3 region has the DNA TGTGCCAGCAGCTTATCCGGGACTGCCTATGGCTACACCTTC.

The chain uses TRBV5-1 and TRBJ1-1; D unresolved. Germline V gene sequence: CDR1 SGHRS, CDR2 YFSETQ. The ends were cut back, 0 bases at V and 1 base at J, with 10 bases in the middle. The CDR3 sequence is 15 residues long. The CDR3 bases are TGCGCCAGCAGCTTGGACCCGTGGGCGAACACTGAAGCTTTCTTT. Residues: CASSLDPWANTEAFF.

V usage is TRBV5-6 and J usage is TRBJ1-1; tentatively, D is TRBD1 (5 bases). Trimming removed 2 bases from V and 2 bases from J, with 10 bases in between. Per germline, CDR1 SGHDT and CDR2 YYEEEE. The CDR3 consists of 14 residues. The CDR3 coding sequence is TGTGCCAGCAGCTTAAAGGGGCCAAACACTGAAGCTTTCTTT. Amino acids: CASSLKGPNTEAFF.

This chain connects TRBV6-4 to TRBJ2-3; 9 bases map to TRBD1. From germline, CDR1 is MRHNA and CDR2 SNTAGT. V lost 6 bases to trimming and J lost 2 bases; unmatched junction nucleotides: 3. The CDR3 runs 14 residues. CDR3 bases: TGTGCCAGCAGGGGACAGGGTGTCACAGATACGCAGTATTTT. It specifies CASRGQGVTDTQYF.

This chain connects TRBV19 to TRBJ1-6, with 10 bases matching TRBD1. Per the germline V gene, CDR1 is LNHDA and CDR2 is SQIVND (reference sequence). The CDR3 runs 16 residues. V lost 5 bases and J lost 4; bases outside the gene matches: 5. The CDR3 DNA is TGTGCCAGTAGTTCCGGGACAGGGGCGTATAATTCACCCCTCCACTTT. Translated: CASSSGTGAYNSPLHF.